This TCR beta chain was found in a study of blood T cell repertoires in COVID-19. Study overall: Some COVID-19 samples were acute and others convalescent; all came from the United States, Italy and Spain.

Germline V gives CDR1 LGHDT, CDR2 YNNKEL (reference sequence). The CDR3 extends over 13 amino acids. V gave up 2 bases and J gave up 4 bases; unmatched junction bases: 1. Generated by immunoSEQ multiplex PCR, the TCRdb table keeps only in-frame clones and is missing some. The repertoire holds 110,000 to 150,000 clones, just under 90% seen once, with around 4.5% in the top ten. V and J are TRBV3-1 (or the pseudogene TRBV3-2) and TRBJ1-1, with TRBD1 matching 7 bases. This receptor was obtained from a middle-aged woman with acute or convalescent COVID-19. The sequencing sample was made of peripheral blood. The CDR3 DNA reads TGTGCCAGCAGCCAAAACAGGGGCACTGAAGCTTTCTTT. It translates to CASSQNRGTEAFF.